This T cell receptor beta chain was identified during a study of blood T cell repertoires in COVID-19. J was trimmed by 4 bases and V by 4 bases; bases with no gene match: 1. CDR1 and CDR2 from the germline V gene are MRHNA and SNTAGT. CDR3 length: 13 residues. Only in-frame clones appear in the TCRdb table, and some are missing; sequencing was by immunoSEQ multiplex PCR. In the table there are a few hundred thousand clones, roughly 90% of which are singletons. The count of this clone is one. Source material: PBMCs or T cells enriched from blood (not recorded which). The chain combines TRBV6-4 with TRBJ2-3; TRBD2 matches at 8 bases. The receptor's source is a woman aged 30 to 39 who had recovered from COVID-19. Here the CDR3 reads CASSVLAADTQYF. The CDR3 region has the DNA TGTGCCAGCAGTGTACTAGCGGCAGATACGCAGTATTTT.